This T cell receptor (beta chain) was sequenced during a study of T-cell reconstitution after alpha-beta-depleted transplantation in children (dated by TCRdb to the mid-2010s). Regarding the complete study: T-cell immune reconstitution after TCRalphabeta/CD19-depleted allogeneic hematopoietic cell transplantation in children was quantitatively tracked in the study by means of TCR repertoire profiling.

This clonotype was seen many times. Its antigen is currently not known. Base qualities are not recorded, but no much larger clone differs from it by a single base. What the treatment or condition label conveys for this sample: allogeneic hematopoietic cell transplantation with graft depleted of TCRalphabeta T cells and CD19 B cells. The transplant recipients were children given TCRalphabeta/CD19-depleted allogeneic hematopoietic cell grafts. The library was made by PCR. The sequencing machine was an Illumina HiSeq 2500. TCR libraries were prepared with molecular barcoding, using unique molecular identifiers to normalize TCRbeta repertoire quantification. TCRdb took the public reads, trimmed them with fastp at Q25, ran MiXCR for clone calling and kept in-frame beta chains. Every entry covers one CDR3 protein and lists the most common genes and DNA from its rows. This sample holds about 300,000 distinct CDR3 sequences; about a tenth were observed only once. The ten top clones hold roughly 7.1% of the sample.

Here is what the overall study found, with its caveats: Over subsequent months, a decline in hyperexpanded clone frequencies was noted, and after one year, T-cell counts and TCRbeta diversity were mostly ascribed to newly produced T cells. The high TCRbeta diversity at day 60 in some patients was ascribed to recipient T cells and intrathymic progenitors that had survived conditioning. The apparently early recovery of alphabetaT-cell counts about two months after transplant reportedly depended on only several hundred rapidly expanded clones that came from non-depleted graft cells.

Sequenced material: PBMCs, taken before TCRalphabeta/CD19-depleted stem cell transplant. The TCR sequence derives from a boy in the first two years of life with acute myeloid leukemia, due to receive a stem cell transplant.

The DNA sequence is as follows: TGCAGTGCTAGAGATCTAGCGGGACAAGATACGCAGTATTTT. This gives the protein CSARDLAGQDTQYF. The receptor chain draws on TRBV20-1 and TRBJ2-3, and 9 junction bases match TRBD2. Including the terminal cysteine and phenylalanine, the CDR3 comprises 14 residues. Only CDR3 DNA is held: 42 bases, read in frame from base 1. Trimming removed 0 bases from V and 5 bases from J; the gene matches leave 3 bases unexplained. From the germline V gene (reference sequence), CDR1 is DFQATT and CDR2 is SNEGSKA.